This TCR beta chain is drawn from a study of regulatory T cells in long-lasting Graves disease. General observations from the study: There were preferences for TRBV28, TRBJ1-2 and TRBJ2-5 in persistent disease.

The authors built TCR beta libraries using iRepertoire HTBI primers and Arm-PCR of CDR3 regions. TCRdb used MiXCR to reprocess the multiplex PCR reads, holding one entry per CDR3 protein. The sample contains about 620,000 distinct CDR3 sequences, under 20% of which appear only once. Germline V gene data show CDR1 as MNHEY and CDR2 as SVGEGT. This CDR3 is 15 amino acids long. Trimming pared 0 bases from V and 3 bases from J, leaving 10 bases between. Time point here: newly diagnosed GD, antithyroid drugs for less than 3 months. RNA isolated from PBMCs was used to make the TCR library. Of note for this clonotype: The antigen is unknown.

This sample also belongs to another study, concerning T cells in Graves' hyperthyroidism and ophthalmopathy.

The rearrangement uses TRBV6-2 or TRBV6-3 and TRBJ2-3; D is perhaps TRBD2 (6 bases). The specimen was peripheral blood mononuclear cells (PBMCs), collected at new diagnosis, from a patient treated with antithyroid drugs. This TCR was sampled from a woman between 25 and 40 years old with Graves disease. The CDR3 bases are TGTGCCAGCAGTTACTCCGGGAGTAGAACAGATACGCAGTATTTT. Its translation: CASSYSGSRTDTQYF.